A selection of T cell receptor beta chains follows, all from one sample in a study of T cells in Graves' hyperthyroidism and ophthalmopathy. TCRdb itself ran the multiplex PCR reads through MiXCR, one entry per CDR3 protein. This table has about 580,000 distinct CDR3 sequences, around 46% appearing once. The sample was peripheral blood or thyroid tissue (not recorded which). These receptors all come from a woman aged 18-29 years with Graves' hyperthyroidism. Both conserved end residues are part of each CDR3. Fields, in order: V gene, clone size, D gene, J gene, CDR3 DNA, CDR3 protein. A D gene is named only where the DNA matches it firmly. The size field is filled for only some rows; it gives once, few, many or a size class.

TRBV20-1	few	.	TRBJ1-2	TGCAGTGCCGGGCGCACGGAGTATGGCTACACCTTC	CSAGRTEYGYTF
TRBV27	.	.	TRBJ2-6	TGTGCCAGCAGTCCCCTTGGGGCGGTCGGGGCCAACGTCCTGACTTTC	CASSPLGAVGANVLTF
TRBV5-1	many	TRBD2	TRBJ2-5	TGCGCCAGCAATTCGCTAGCGGAAGAGACCCAGTACTTC	CASNSLAEETQYF
TRBV2	few	.	TRBJ1-2	TGTGCCAGCAGGGACGGCTTTAACTATGGCTACACCTTC	CASRDGFNYGYTF
TRBV29-1	many	TRBD1	TRBJ2-3	TGCAGCGCCGGGACAGACACAGATACGCAGTATTTT	CSAGTDTDTQYF
TRBV30	few	TRBD2	TRBJ2-5	TGTGCCTGGAGTGAAGGGACTAGCGGACAAGAGACCCAGTACTTC	CAWSEGTSGQETQYF
TRBV6-5	few	.	TRBJ1-1	TGTGCCAGCAGTTGGGGGGGGCGGGGGAACACTGAAGCTTTCTTT	CASSWGGRGNTEAFF
TRBV7-2	.	TRBD2	TRBJ2-1	TGTGCCAGCAGGACCGGGACTAGCGGAGCCAATGAGCAGTTCTTC	CASRTGTSGANEQFF
TRBV20-1	.	.	TRBJ2-7	TGCAGTGCCTTTGGGCGGGACGACTACGAGCAGTACTTC	CSAFGRDDYEQYF
TRBV15	few	.	TRBJ1-1	TGTGCCACCAGCAGAGGGCAGGGGACTGAAGCTTTCTTT	CATSRGQGTEAFF
TRBV10-3	.	.	TRBJ2-2	TGTGCCATCACTTCCGAGGGCCCAGGGCGGACCGGGGAGCTGTTTTTT	CAITSEGPGRTGELFF
TRBV5-1	many	TRBD1	TRBJ1-1	TGCGCCAGCAGCCGGGGACAGGGGGCCACTGAAGCTTTCTTT	CASSRGQGATEAFF
TRBV29-1	few	.	TRBJ1-1	TGCAGCTTAATGGGGCAGGGGAGGACTGAAGCTTTCTTT	CSLMGQGRTEAFF
TRBV29-1	.	.	TRBJ1-5	TGCAGCCAAGGAACAGGATGGGGTGATCAGCCCCAGCATTTT	CSQGTGWGDQPQHF